The 7 T cell receptor beta chains reported below all come from one sample, sequenced in a study of control samples from healthy donors and cancer patients. Some clones are missing from TCRdb's copy, which holds only in-frame ones; the method was immunoSEQ multiplex PCR. The sample has some 7,000 clones; approximately 82% are singletons. Source material: PBMCs. These receptors all come from a man between 65 and 80 years old with lung cancer.

This clone appeared a single time. The rearrangement uses TRBV5-5 and TRBJ1-5, with 8 nucleotides matching TRBD1. The ends lost 0 bases at V and 6 bases at J; junction bases unmatched: 8. The CDR3 covers 16 residues. Germline-derived CDR1 and CDR2 are SGHKS and YYEKEE (reference sequence). The CDR3 is CASSLADREFGQPQHF. In DNA, the CDR3 is TGTGCCAGCAGCTTGGCGGACAGGGAATTCGGTCAGCCCCAGCATTTT.

The rearrangement links TRBV19 to TRBJ1-1, with D tentatively TRBD1 (6 bases). V was shortened by 7 bases and J by 0 bases, with 15 bases between the two germline ends. The CDR3 is 15 amino acids. Germline V CDR1 and CDR2: LNHDA, SQIVND (reference sequence). The CDR3 reads CASKDTGFMNTEAFF. The CDR3 nucleotides are TGTGCCAGTAAGGACACAGGGTTCATGAACACTGAAGCTTTCTTT.

The chain carries TRBV27 and TRBJ1-1; maybe TRBD1 (5 bases). This CDR3 has 15 residues. Looked up from germline, CDR1 is MNHEY and CDR2 is SMNVEV (reference sequence). Between the trimmed V and J ends, which lost 3 bases and 4 bases, there was a span of 15 bases. The CDR3 DNA reads as TGTGCCAGCAGTTTGTGGGGCAGTAGGGGCACTGAAGCTTTCTTT. Translated, it gives CASSLWGSRGTEAFF.

The chain uses TRBV24-1 and TRBJ2-3; D perhaps matches TRBD1 (5 bases). The germline V gene encodes CDR1 KGHDR and CDR2 SFDVKD. CDR3 length: 15 residues. The V and J ends lost 5 bases and 2 bases respectively, with 13 bases between them. DNA of the CDR3: TGTGCCACCAGTGGACAGAGAAACAACACAGATACGCAGTATTTT. Protein product: CATSGQRNNTDTQYF.

The gene calls are TRBV6-5 and TRBJ2-5; D ambiguous. There are 13 residues in the CDR3. Germline CDR1 reads MNHEY; CDR2 reads SVGAGI. Trimming cost V 1 base and J 5 bases, with 8 bases left between them. The CDR3 spells CASSYWQQETQYF. The CDR3 DNA is TGTGCCAGCAGTTACTGGCAGCAGGAGACCCAGTACTTC.

The V call is TRBV6-1, the J call TRBJ1-6, with D possibly being TRBD1 (5 bases). This CDR3 spans 13 amino acids. CDR1 is MNHNS, CDR2 SASEGT, per germline. V was clipped by 1 base and J by 10 bases, with 8 bases between them. In DNA, the CDR3 is TGTGCCAGCAGTGAAGAAAGGGGCTCACCCCTCCACTTT. Protein sequence: CASSEERGSPLHF.

The chain employs TRBV5-4 and TRBJ2-7; tentative D call: TRBD2 (6 bases). This CDR3 is 15 amino acids long. With 0 bases removed from V and 5 bases from J, the gap between germline ends came to 15 bases. Germline V gives CDR1 SGHNT, CDR2 YYREEE (reference sequence). CDR3 coding DNA: TGTGCCAGCAGCTTGGTTGGAGGGATTGGCGACGAGCAGTACTTC. Protein: CASSLVGGIGDEQYF.